This T cell receptor beta chain is drawn from a study of tumor-infiltrating lymphocytes in primary liver carcinoma (TCRdb year 2017). A note on the overall study: The five patients, three men and two women aged 30 to 69 years, had hepatocellular carcinoma (four) or combined HCC and intrahepatic cholangiocarcinoma (one). Reproducibility between technical replicate repertoires was high, with correlation coefficients above 0.98 and mean shared-clone rates about 0.9. A total of roughly 35 specimens from 5 patients, comprising approximately 25 tumor regions, 5 adjacent noncancerous liver tissues and 5 peripheral blood samples, were covered by TCRbeta repertoire sequencing. The five patients had tumors staged T1-T3 N0M0, with maximum diameters ranging from about 4.2 to 10 cm. The study combined TCRbeta repertoire sequencing, expression microarrays and whole-exome sequencing across five regions of each liver tumor, with adjacent normal tissue and blood. Each sample produced roughly 3.65 to 7.13 million productive TCRbeta reads, and read depth showed no significant difference between tissue types. What the authors observed across the whole study: Repertoire overlap was found to be higher between tumor regions (mean about 35%) than between tumor-adjacent (approximately 17%) or tumor-blood (about 15%) pairs, consistent with antigen-driven expansion. Bulk unsorted samples precluded comparing CD4+ and CD8+ T cell repertoires. Compared with blood, tumors had a significantly larger share of the repertoire taken up by the top 250 clones (p = 0.039). With just four or five patients in the study, the authors point out that the findings should be validated in a larger study. Only the TCR beta chain was sequenced, which likely underestimates true repertoire diversity because unpaired alpha chains were not captured.

Without any cell sorting, total RNA and DNA were extracted together from 20-30 mg of bulk tissue using the AllPrep DNA/RNA mini kit. Five patients with histopathologically diagnosed primary liver carcinoma underwent surgical resection in China between November 2015 and early 2016. Patients had chronic HBV infection and were treatment-naive at sampling. Pieces of fresh tumor and adjacent tissue were cut in half, with one half kept in RNAlater at -80 degrees C and the other half sent for histology. From cysteine to phenylalanine, the CDR3 is 18 amino acids long. Only the CDR3 DNA stays, 54 bases, in frame from base 1. At the junction V is shortened by 0 bases and J by 0 bases, with 12 bases in between. For CDR1 and CDR2, the germline V gene lists MGHRA and YSYEKL. Turning to this clonotype: The antigen it binds to is not known. It has no much larger one-base neighbor in the sample; base qualities were not kept.

TCRbeta-specific cDNA was reverse-transcribed from 500 ng total RNA using a constant-region primer and ProtoScript II reverse transcriptase. Construction of the TCRbeta libraries relied on three nested rounds of multiplex PCR, following a slightly modified ARM-PCR procedure. The first two PCR rounds used multiplex TRBV1-TRBV30 forward primers with a Cbeta reverse primer, each for about 10 cycles. Sample barcodes and Illumina adapters were added in a final 25-cycle PCR using Deep VentR polymerase. Before sequencing, amplicons between 200 and 500 bp were purified from gel using a QIAquick gel extraction kit. An Illumina HiSeq 2500 was used to sequence the TCRbeta amplicons, generating 250-bp paired-end reads. The original pipeline was this. Reads were quality-trimmed with Trimmomatic v0.33, and paired reads were merged with FLASH v1.2.11 to recover full CDR3 sequences. V, D and J germline segments were assigned to the rearranged TCRbeta sequences by MiGEC v1.2.1b. Clonotype statistics and Shannon-Wiener diversity indices were computed with VDJtools v1.0.0. Except for diversity analysis, only each sample's 250 most abundant clonotypes were used in subsequent analyses to reduce sampling bias. TCRdb's own reprocessing of the public reads used fastp at Q25 and MiXCR and kept productive beta chains. Every entry covers one CDR3 protein and lists the most common genes and DNA from its rows. TCRdb's processing, not the study's, gives the V and J calls here. The sample profile shows 40,000 or so distinct CDR3 sequences; about 75% of them were found once. The ten largest clones add up to less than 50% of the sample.

The source material was tumor-adjacent normal liver tissue. The TCR was taken from a woman younger than 45 with primary liver carcinoma and hepatitis B virus infection. The sequence joins TRBV4-1 to TRBJ2-6; no D gene can be assigned with confidence. The DNA sequence is TGCGCCAGCAGCCAAGACCAAATAGGGCACTCTGGGGCCAACGTCCTGACTTTC. It encodes CASSQDQIGHSGANVLTF.